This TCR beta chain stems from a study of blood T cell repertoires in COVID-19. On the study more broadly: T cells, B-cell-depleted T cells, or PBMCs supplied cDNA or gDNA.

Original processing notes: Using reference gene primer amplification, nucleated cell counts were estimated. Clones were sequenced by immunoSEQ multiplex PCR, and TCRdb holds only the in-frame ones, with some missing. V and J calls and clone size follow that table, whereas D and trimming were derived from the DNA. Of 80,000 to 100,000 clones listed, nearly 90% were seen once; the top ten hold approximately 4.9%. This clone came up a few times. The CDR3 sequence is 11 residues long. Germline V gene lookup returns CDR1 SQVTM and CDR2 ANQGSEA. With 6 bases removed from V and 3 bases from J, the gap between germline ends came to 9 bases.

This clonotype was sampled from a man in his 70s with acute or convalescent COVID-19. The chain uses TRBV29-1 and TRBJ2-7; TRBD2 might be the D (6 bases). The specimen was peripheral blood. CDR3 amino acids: CSVRGIYEQYF. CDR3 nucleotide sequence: TGCAGCGTCCGGGGGATCTACGAGCAGTACTTC.